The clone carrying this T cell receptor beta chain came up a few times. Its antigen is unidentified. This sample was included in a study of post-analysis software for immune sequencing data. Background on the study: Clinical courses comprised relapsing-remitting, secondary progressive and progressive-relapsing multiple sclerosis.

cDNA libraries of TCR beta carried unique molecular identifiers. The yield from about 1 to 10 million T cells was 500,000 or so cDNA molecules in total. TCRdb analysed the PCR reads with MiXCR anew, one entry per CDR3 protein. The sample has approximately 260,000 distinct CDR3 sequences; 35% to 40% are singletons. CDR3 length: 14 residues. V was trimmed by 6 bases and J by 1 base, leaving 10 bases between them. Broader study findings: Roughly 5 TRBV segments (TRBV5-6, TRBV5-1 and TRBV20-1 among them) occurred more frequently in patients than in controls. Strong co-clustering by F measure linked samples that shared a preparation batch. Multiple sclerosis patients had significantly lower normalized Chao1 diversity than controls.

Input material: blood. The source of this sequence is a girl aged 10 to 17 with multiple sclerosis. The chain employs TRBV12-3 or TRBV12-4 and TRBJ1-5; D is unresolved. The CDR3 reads CASRLGGSNQPQHF. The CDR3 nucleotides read TGTGCCAGCAGGCTCGGTGGAAGCAATCAGCCCCAGCATTTT.